Listed below are T cell receptor beta chains from one sample, sequenced in a study of blood T cell repertoires in COVID-19. Here immunoSEQ multiplex PCR was the method, and the copy in TCRdb shows in-frame clones only, minus some. The sample lists some 230,000 clones, roughly 89% occurring once. The material sequenced was peripheral blood. The receptors come from a man between 25 and 39 years old who had recovered from COVID-19. Each CDR3 is given with its conserved first and last residue. The D gene is left open where the match is weak. Expanded clones are given a class, and other clones once, few, many or no size at all.

TGTGCCAGTAGTGTCGGACAGGGGGACACAGATACGCAGTATTTT | CASSVGQGDTDTQYF | TRBV19 | TRBD1 | TRBJ2-3 | NA
TGTGCCTGTGGAAGCGGGGAGTGGACTGAAGCTTTCTTT | CACGSGEWTEAFF | TRBV30 | NA | TRBJ1-1 | NA
TGCGCCAGCAGCTTGGACAGGGCCTCCTACGAGCAGTACTTC | CASSLDRASYEQYF | TRBV5-1 | NA | TRBJ2-7 | NA
TGTGCCAGCGGGGAGAGACGGGGAGCGGGAAACACCATATATTTT | CASGERRGAGNTIYF | TRBV9 | NA | TRBJ1-3 | NA
TGTGCCAGCAGCTTAGTTGAGGGATGGGGCATTCAGTACTTC | CASSLVEGWGIQYF | TRBV7-9 | NA | TRBJ2-4 | NA
TGTGCCAGTAGTATAGATCGAGACGGGGAGCTGTTTTTT | CASSIDRDGELFF | TRBV19 | NA | TRBJ2-2 | NA
TGTGCCAGCAGCGCGACATCGACAGACGTACAGTTCTTC | CASSATSTDVQFF | TRBV9 | NA | TRBJ2-1 | NA
TGTGCCAGCAGCCCCCGGAAGGGGGCTGGAGAGACCCAGTACTTC | CASSPRKGAGETQYF | TRBV4-2 | TRBD1 | TRBJ2-5 | NA
TGTGCCAGCAGTTCAGGACAGGGGTATGAGCAGTTCTTC | CASSSGQGYEQFF | TRBV27 | TRBD1 | TRBJ2-1 | NA
TGTGCCAGCAGCCCTTTCTATACAGATGAAAAACTGTTTTTT | CASSPFYTDEKLFF | TRBV4-2 | NA | TRBJ1-4 | few
TGCGCCAGCAGTGCGCTTGGGGTTCGGAGGGCTTTCTTT | CASSALGVRRAFF | TRBV10-2 | NA | TRBJ1-1 | NA
TGCGCCAGCAGCCAAGTGGTGGCCGTCAATCAGCCCCAGCATTTT | CASSQVVAVNQPQHF | TRBV4-1 | NA | TRBJ1-5 | NA
TGTGCCAGCAGCCAAGTAGGGGGGGACACCATATATTTT | CASSQVGGDTIYF | TRBV3-1/TRBV3-2 | NA | TRBJ1-3 | NA
TGTGCCAGCAGTCCCAAAGGTCTATACAGGGGATTGAACACTGAAGCTTTCTTT | CASSPKGLYRGLNTEAFF | TRBV28 | TRBD1 | TRBJ1-1 | NA
TGTGCCATCAGTCAGGGGGCTCAGGGGGAAAAACTGTTTTTT | CAISQGAQGEKLFF | TRBV10-3 | TRBD1 | TRBJ1-4 | NA
TGTGCCAGCAGCCCTCGACAGGGGGAGAGCTATGGCTACACCTTC | CASSPRQGESYGYTF | TRBV7-6 | TRBD1 | TRBJ1-2 | NA
TGTGCCACCAGTGATTCTCGGCGGGGGGGCCAAGAGACCCAGTACTTC | CATSDSRRGGQETQYF | TRBV24-1 | TRBD2 | TRBJ2-5 | NA